The source of this T cell receptor beta chain is a study of response to subunit inactivated influenza vaccine. This CDR3 is built from 14 residues. V was cut by 7 bases and J by 6 bases, with 17 bases left in between. MiXCR was run by TCRdb on the RT-PCR reads, yielding one entry per CDR3 protein. Found here are fewer than 600,000 distinct CDR3 sequences, 7.2% of them singletons; the top ten hold around 13%. This clonotype was seen ten or more times. The chain joins TRBV12-3 or TRBV12-4 to TRBJ2-3; D perhaps matches TRBD2 (6 bases). The sample here was PBMCs from blood, taken roughly 24 months after vaccination. This receptor was obtained from a man between 50 and 75 years old who received an inactivated influenza vaccine. As DNA, the CDR3 is TGTGCCAGCACCCCTTTTGCGGGGCCGGATACGCAGTATTTT. This translates into CASTPFAGPDTQYF.